This TCR beta chain was observed in a study of blood T cell repertoires in COVID-19. The V end lost 5 bases, the J end lost 14 bases, and 29 bases lay between the germline ends. In germline, CDR1 is KGHDR, CDR2 SFDVKD. CDR3 length equals 17 residues. Profiled with immunoSEQ multiplex PCR; TCRdb holds only in-frame clones, not every one. Of 110,000 to 150,000 clones listed, under 90% are singletons. The chain couples TRBV24-1 to TRBJ1-4; D remains unclear. Sequenced: peripheral blood. The TCR sequence derives from a human donor in a cohort sampled during active COVID-19. The CDR3 loop is CATSATASETGSPQLFF. The CDR3 DNA sequence: TGTGCCACCAGTGCAACGGCTTCCGAGACCGGGTCCCCCCAGCTGTTTTTT.